A selection of T cell receptor beta chains follows, all from one sample in a study of T cell responses to AZD1222 COVID-19 vaccine. The protocol was immunoSEQ multiplex PCR, while the TCRdb copy is restricted to in-frame clones and leaves out a portion. The sample contains about 150,000 clones, more than 90% of which appear only once. The material was peripheral blood, obtained 28 days after the second AZD1222 dose. All receptors come from an adult who received the AZD1222 COVID-19 vaccine. Both conserved end residues are part of each CDR3. A D gene is named only where the DNA matches it firmly. Not every row has a clone size; where given, it reads once, few, many or a size class.

j_call d_call v_call clone_size cdr3_aa cdr3_nt
TRBJ2-7 TRBD1 TRBV6-5 NA CASSYTGTGPYEQYF TGTGCCAGCAGTTACACTGGGACAGGCCCCTACGAGCAGTACTTC
TRBJ1-2 NA TRBV28 NA CASSSTPRDYGYTF TGTGCCAGCAGTTCGACTCCAAGGGACTATGGCTACACCTTC
TRBJ2-3 NA TRBV3-1/TRBV3-2 once CASSQHIRADTQYF TGTGCCAGCAGCCAACACATCAGGGCAGATACGCAGTATTTT
TRBJ2-3 NA TRBV18 NA CASSPPSTSTDTQYF TGTGCCAGCTCACCTCCCTCTACTAGCACAGATACGCAGTATTTT
TRBJ1-6 NA TRBV18 NA CASSPSGDYNSPLHF TGTGCCAGCTCACCTTCTGGGGATTATAATTCACCCCTCCACTTT
TRBJ1-2 NA TRBV3-1/TRBV3-2 NA CASSQDRYGYTF TGTGCCAGCAGCCAAGACCGCTATGGCTACACCTTC
TRBJ2-2 NA TRBV27 NA CASRPALAANTGELFF TGTGCCAGCAGGCCCGCTCTCGCGGCGAACACCGGGGAGCTGTTTTTT
TRBJ2-1 TRBD2 TRBV9 NA CASSGSSGRVNEQFF TGTGCCAGCAGCGGGTCTAGCGGGAGGGTTAATGAGCAGTTCTTC
TRBJ1-2 NA TRBV30 NA CAWSETGPGYGYTF TGTGCCTGGAGTGAAACAGGGCCAGGCTATGGCTACACCTTC
TRBJ1-4 NA TRBV11-3 NA CASSPRDGALAGSTNEKLFF TGTGCCAGCAGCCCACGAGACGGAGCTCTAGCAGGGTCAACTAATGAAAAACTGTTTTTT
TRBJ2-1 NA TRBV10-1 NA CASSVGGRSYNEQFF TGCGCCAGCAGTGTTGGTGGGAGGTCCTACAATGAGCAGTTCTTC
TRBJ1-5 NA TRBV30 NA CAWSGREIQPQHF TGTGCCTGGAGTGGCAGGGAGATTCAGCCCCAGCATTTT
TRBJ1-3 NA TRBV7-3 once CASSTTPTGNTIYF TGTGCCAGCAGCACCACACCGACTGGAAACACCATATATTTT
TRBJ2-2 TRBD2 TRBV7-8 NA CASSPSGVNTGELFF TGTGCCAGCAGCCCTAGCGGAGTGAACACCGGGGAGCTGTTTTTT
TRBJ1-2 NA TRBV9 NA CASSLMGSYGYTF TGTGCCAGCAGCCTCATGGGTTCCTATGGCTACACCTTC
TRBJ2-7 NA TRBV6-2/TRBV6-3 NA CASIPPEQYF TGTGCCAGCATCCCCCCCGAGCAGTACTTC
TRBJ1-5 NA TRBV18 NA CASSQGQSGNQPQHF TGTGCCAGCTCACAAGGACAGTCGGGCAATCAGCCCCAGCATTTT
TRBJ2-2 TRBD1 TRBV10-1 NA CASSTGTGGAGELFF TGCGCCAGCAGTACCGGGACAGGGGGAGCCGGGGAGCTGTTTTTT
TRBJ1-3 NA TRBV28 NA CASRPVPGPTSSGNTIYF TGTGCCAGCAGACCCGTTCCAGGGCCCACTTCCTCTGGAAACACCATATATTTT
TRBJ2-1 TRBD1 TRBV5-1 NA CASGKGQGDLSDEQFF TGCGCCAGCGGAAAGGGACAGGGGGACCTCTCCGATGAGCAGTTCTTC
TRBJ2-1 NA TRBV5-1 NA CASSLGGSLHPPDEQFF TGCGCCAGCAGCTTGGGCGGCAGCCTCCACCCCCCCGATGAGCAGTTCTTC
TRBJ1-2 NA TRBV24-1 NA CATSDPHYTGSGGYTF TGTGCCACCAGTGATCCTCACTACACAGGGAGCGGAGGCTACACCTTC
TRBJ2-5 NA TRBV27 NA CASSRRTMVETQYF TGTGCCAGCAGTCGAAGGACAATGGTGGAGACCCAGTACTTC
TRBJ2-2 NA TRBV11-3 NA CASSALRDGGELFF TGTGCCAGCAGCGCGTTAAGGGATGGCGGGGAGCTGTTTTTT
TRBJ2-7 TRBD1 TRBV28 NA CASQETGGAYEQYF TGTGCCAGCCAAGAGACAGGGGGCGCCTACGAGCAGTACTTC
TRBJ2-2 TRBD1 TRBV19 NA CASREPGQVANTGELFF TGTGCCAGTAGGGAGCCGGGACAGGTTGCGAACACCGGGGAGCTGTTTTTT
TRBJ1-6 NA TRBV19 NA CASSIDKDYNSPLHF TGTGCCAGTAGTATAGATAAGGACTACAATTCACCCCTCCACTTT
TRBJ1-1 NA TRBV11-3 NA CASSLGTSGEAFF TGTGCCAGCAGCTTAGGGACATCCGGTGAAGCTTTCTTT
TRBJ2-5 TRBD1 TRBV7-6 NA CASSASGGRETQYF TGTGCCAGCAGCGCATCAGGGGGCCGGGAGACCCAGTACTTC
TRBJ2-2 TRBD2 TRBV6-6 NA CASGSRTSGNTGELFF TGTGCCAGCGGAAGTAGGACTAGCGGAAACACCGGGGAGCTGTTTTTT
TRBJ1-2 TRBD1 TRBV27 NA CASSLSGRDRVYGYTF TGTGCCAGCAGTTTATCGGGCCGGGACAGGGTCTATGGCTACACCTTC
TRBJ1-2 TRBD1 TRBV9 NA CASSARQGNYGYTF TGTGCCAGCAGCGCCAGACAGGGTAACTATGGCTACACCTTC
TRBJ1-2 TRBD1 TRBV9 NA CASHSGQGAGYGYTF TGTGCCAGCCATAGTGGGCAGGGGGCTGGGTATGGCTACACCTTC
TRBJ2-6 TRBD1 TRBV24-1 NA CATSSRLRGQGESGANVLTF TGTGCCACCAGTTCGAGATTAAGAGGACAGGGGGAATCTGGGGCCAACGTCCTGACTTTC
TRBJ2-1 TRBD2 TRBV7-9 once CASSLWVAGGENEQFF TGTGCCAGCAGCTTATGGGTAGCGGGAGGGGAAAATGAGCAGTTCTTC
TRBJ2-2 TRBD2 TRBV11-3 NA CASSLRLAGVPYTGELFF TGTGCCAGCAGCTTGAGACTAGCGGGAGTACCCTACACCGGGGAGCTGTTTTTT
TRBJ1-6 NA TRBV6-5 once CASSYGEGFGSPLHF TGTGCCAGCAGTTACGGGGAGGGTTTCGGTTCACCCCTCCACTTT
TRBJ2-7 NA TRBV7-2 NA CASSFPWTEEQYF TGTGCCAGCAGCTTCCCCTGGACCGAGGAGCAGTACTTC
TRBJ1-2 NA TRBV10-2 NA CATSPPNSGDATYGYTF TGCGCCACCTCCCCCCCTAACTCCGGGGATGCTACCTATGGCTACACCTTC
TRBJ2-7 NA TRBV7-6 NA CASSPGGGSYEQYF TGTGCCAGCAGCCCCGGTGGGGGTTCCTACGAGCAGTACTTC
TRBJ1-1 TRBD1 TRBV9 NA CASSEGQLNTEAFF TGTGCCAGCAGCGAGGGACAGCTTAACACTGAAGCTTTCTTT
TRBJ2-7 NA TRBV18 NA CASSPTGSDEQYF TGTGCCAGCTCACCAACAGGAAGCGACGAGCAGTACTTC
TRBJ1-5 NA TRBV3-1/TRBV3-2 once CASSQEGGQSYSNQPQHF TGTGCCAGCAGCCAAGAAGGTGGACAGAGCTATAGCAATCAGCCCCAGCATTTT
TRBJ2-7 NA TRBV5-1 NA CASSLALGTATYEQYF TGCGCCAGCAGCTTGGCCCTAGGGACCGCAACCTACGAGCAGTACTTC
TRBJ1-1 NA TRBV2 NA CAKQGNTEAFF TGTGCCAAACAGGGGAACACTGAAGCTTTCTTT
TRBJ1-5 TRBD1 TRBV2 NA CASSVKGQTQPQHF TGTGCCAGCAGTGTAAAGGGACAGACCCAGCCCCAGCATTTT
TRBJ2-7 NA TRBV18 NA CASSRGPASYEQYF TGTGCCAGCTCACGGGGCCCCGCCTCCTACGAGCAGTACTTC
TRBJ2-5 TRBD1 TRBV14 NA CASSQRAGGYLETQYF TGTGCCAGCAGCCAAAGGGCAGGGGGTTATTTGGAGACCCAGTACTTC
TRBJ1-1 NA TRBV28 NA CATRGENTEAFF TGTGCCACCAGAGGGGAAAACACTGAAGCTTTCTTT
TRBJ2-2 TRBD1 TRBV27 NA CASSGQENTGELFF TGTGCCAGCAGCGGACAGGAGAACACCGGGGAGCTGTTTTTT
TRBJ2-7 NA TRBV5-1 NA CASSLNTGGAYEQYF TGCGCCAGCAGCTTGAATACCGGGGGCGCCTACGAGCAGTACTTC
TRBJ1-1 TRBD1 TRBV2 NA CASKRFATGADTEAFF TGTGCCAGCAAGAGGTTTGCTACAGGGGCCGACACTGAAGCTTTCTTT
TRBJ1-1 NA TRBV10-3 NA CAISDRTETNTEAFF TGTGCCATCAGTGACCGGACAGAGACGAACACTGAAGCTTTCTTT
TRBJ2-5 NA TRBV5-1 NA CASSLAPGPATQYF TGCGCCAGCAGCTTGGCCCCAGGGCCCGCGACCCAGTACTTC
TRBJ1-1 TRBD1 TRBV6-5 NA CASNPTGSENTEAFF TGTGCCAGCAACCCGACAGGGTCGGAGAACACTGAAGCTTTCTTT
TRBJ2-6 TRBD2 TRBV5-1 NA CASSLPLAGLSGANVLTF TGCGCCAGCAGCTTGCCTTTAGCGGGGCTCTCTGGGGCCAACGTCCTGACTTTC